This note documents a single T cell receptor (beta chain) sequence. The data are from a study of cytomegalovirus exposure and HLA in healthy donors. Vbeta (60) and Jbeta (13) primers were used in the PCR. Here immunoSEQ multiplex PCR was the method, and the copy in TCRdb shows in-frame clones only, minus some. The sample includes some 60,000 clones. Material for sequencing was PBMCs. The TCR was taken from a man aged 30-40 years in good health and CMV-seropositive.

CDR3 coding DNA: TGTGCCAGCAGCTTAGCGGTAGCGGGAGGGGTAAACACCGGGGAGCTGTTTTTT. The encoded protein is CASSLAVAGGVNTGELFF. The chain is built from TRBV7-8 and TRBJ2-2, with 11 positions matching TRBD2. V dropped 0 bases and J dropped 2; count of bases not matched to a gene: 5. The CDR3 runs 18 residues. Germline lookup yields CDR1 SGHVS and CDR2 FQNEAQ. Looking up the rest from reference TRBV7-8 and TRBJ2-2 gives the full variable domain: GAGVSQSPRYKVAKRGQDVALRCDPISGHVSLFWYQQALGQGPEFLTYFQNEAQLDKSGLPSDRFFAERPEGSVSTLKIQRTQQEDSAVYLCASSLAVAGGVNTGELFFGEGSRLTVL.